This T cell receptor beta chain was identified in a study of cytomegalovirus exposure and HLA in healthy donors (TCRdb year 2017). Background on the whole study: In an earlier analysis of some 610 of the donors, roughly 300 Gb of sequence data and about 110 million unique TCR beta sequences from roughly 200 million T cells were reported. Rather than using new phenotypic data, the later analysis identified candidate immune exposures from TCR beta sequences and from how often those sequences occurred across donors. To study patterns of TCR occurrence, a later analysis re-analyzed previously published TCR beta repertoires from 666 donors and added high-resolution HLA genotyping. Donor age, sex, ethnicity and CMV serostatus were compiled alongside the repertoire data. The study used immunosequencing to profile the T cell repertoires of under 700 subjects and linked those repertoires to cytomegalovirus serostatus. An earlier analysis of several hundred of the donors applied high-throughput TCR beta sequencing to assess whether each TCR beta V gene segment acted as functional or pseudogenic. Among the 398 genotyped donors, 81% belonged to the genetic ancestry cluster associated with self-reported Caucasian donors. Typing coverage differed by locus: A, B, C, DRB1 and DQB1 were typed in roughly 620-630 donors, DQA1 in 522, DPA1 in 600 to 610, and DPB1 in 450 to 480. The study was designed to test whether signatures of past pathogen exposure could be identified by cataloging public T cell receptors. Every discovery cohort repertoire had been produced on one sequencing platform. HLA typing included class I and class II loci at four-digit resolution. The study combined high-throughput TCR immunosequencing, statistical association of individual TCRs with disease status, and machine learning to predict cytomegalovirus infection status. In a later genetic analysis, genome-wide SNP genotypes for about three fifths of the roughly 670 donors were used, and that subset was treated as a discovery cohort. Roughly 300 gigabases of sequencing data and about 92 million unique TCR sequences made up an early release that covered several hundred HLA-typed donors. Because of strong linkage in the cohort, five DR-DQ haplotypes were treated as single units for association and clustering. On average, roughly 240,000 unique TCR beta nucleotide sequences were sequenced per donor among more than 350 genotyped donors of the cohort, with roughly 18% of those sequences being non-productive. Besides the first cohort of some 670 subjects, a separate validation cohort made up of 90 to 150 different subjects was used.

The cohort comprised around 700 healthy bone marrow donors. At the time of sampling, all cohort members were nominally healthy, though unrecorded immune exposures were likely present. The donor tested CMV seropositive, placing the donor among the roughly 300 seropositive members of the cohort. A peripheral blood sample was provided by each donor, and peripheral blood mononuclear cells were used for TCR beta sequencing. The Qiagen DNeasy Blood Extraction Kit was used to extract genomic DNA from the blood cell samples. Library construction relied on the immunoSEQ multiplex PCR assay. For the multiplex PCR, a mixture combining 60 forward primers for TCR Vbeta segments and 13 reverse primers for TCR Jbeta segments was used. Amplification of the CDR3 region of rearranged TCR beta genes was performed with a multiplex PCR assay on genomic DNA. The Illumina HiSeq System was used to sequence the amplified TCR beta libraries as 87-base-pair reads. As for the original processing: In a later analysis, around 80 million unique TCR beta chains were counted across the 650 to 750 repertoires, and roughly 9.9 million of these chains were shared by at least two donors. Raw reads were error-corrected and collapsed into unique sequences by a nearest-neighbor algorithm in which closely related sequences were merged to remove PCR and sequencing errors. To assign V, D and J gene segments, CDR3 sequences were aligned to IMGT reference sequences. For a sequence to be retained, a match of at least six nucleotides was required to both a V gene segment and a J gene segment. A rearrangement counted as productive if the CDR3 had no stop codons and remained in frame with V and J, and every other rearrangement counted as non-productive. CDR3 was defined according to IMGT convention as the region running from the second conserved V-encoded cysteine to the conserved J-encoded phenylalanine. Sequences without an unambiguous match to a single V gene segment were excluded from the earlier analysis of 450 to 650 of the donors. An earlier analysis of a few hundred of the donors classified V segments as functional when productive rearrangements were above 56.7% and as segregating when the standard deviation between donors was above 5%. To diagnose cytomegalovirus status from the catalog of TCR beta chain sequences, a statistical classification framework was built. A later analysis assigned V and J genes by comparing TCR nucleotide sequences with IMGT/GENE-DB human TR gene sequences. Using the TCRdist pipeline, a later analysis assigned CDR3 sequences along with most-parsimonious VDJ recombination scenarios. In a later analysis, every TCR beta chain was defined by the combination of its CDR3 amino acid sequence and its V-gene family, and reads without a unique V-gene family were dropped. As a way to deal with suspected cross-contamination and a sequencing artifact, a later analysis dropped hundreds of nucleotide sequences that were highly shared and had low generation probability. In a later analysis, a clonal expansion index was calculated for each public chain from normalized within-repertoire ranks of inferred template counts. A later analysis computed generation probabilities with a VDJ recombination model fitted to out-of-frame rearrangements, and checked the results against IGoR. In a later analysis, TCR-TCR, TCR-HLA and TCR-CMV co-occurrence was scored with hypergeometric tests, and a repertoire-size bias correction was applied to TCR pairs. To estimate false discovery rates, a later analysis permuted the HLA or CMV assignments 20 times. In a later analysis, co-occurring TCRs were grouped using DBSCAN, and TCRdist sequence similarity was added for clustering within HLA-allele-positive subsets. Repertoires with fewer than 30,000 or more than 120,000 public chains were left out of co-occurrence clustering, as were about 5 repertoires with anomalous nucleotide sharing. In its TCRdb copy, this immuneACCESS table keeps in-frame sequences only and misses some clones. Where compared with another copy, unresolved V genes explain less than half of these, and the others have no known cause. V, J and clone size reflect that table, while D and trimming were determined from the DNA. For this sample the table gives around 97,000 clones, of which 75% to 85% were detected only once. The top ten clonotypes cover about a tenth of the sample.

V is cut back by 3 bases and J by 4 bases, with 6 bases in the junction unmatched. The CDR3 covers 15 residues, taking in both the cysteine and the phenylalanine. Only CDR3 DNA is held: 45 bases, read in frame from base 1. The germline V gene supplies CDR1 SGDLS and CDR2 YYNGEE. The study at large found these results: A further reported finding was that TCR beta sequences accurately predicted the HLA-A and HLA-B alleles for most subjects in the first cohort. Across donors, most TCR sequences were observed very rarely, whereas some public TCRs were present in many individuals. According to the authors, the approach could potentially be generalized to other disease states and immunological phenotypes. V-gene and J-gene trimming of TCR beta chains was associated with a missense DCLRE1C variant in a later genetic analysis, and the association was replicated in an independent cohort. In vitro tests confirmed that a few of the cytomegalovirus-associated TCR beta chains recognize cytomegalovirus antigens. According to a later analysis, parvovirus B19, influenza, CMV and Epstein-Barr virus appeared linked to several top co-occurrence clusters. The presence/absence analyses assumed that sequencing depth was roughly uniform across donors, and that assumption may not be true. According to a later analysis, TCR association rates differed among HLA loci, with DRB1 alleles showing the most associated TCRs and HLA-C alleles showing the fewest. The cohort was sequenced for TCR beta chains only, and without alpha or paired-chain data the features that could be detected were limited. Because some donors lacked HLA typing at each locus, the association tests relied only on the typed subset. Because counts were too low, some 17 rarely observed V segments, including chromosome 9 orphons, were excluded from the earlier analysis of several hundred of the donors. Some IMGT-functional V segments, including TRBV6-2 and TRBV6-3, could not be distinguished by the 87-base-pair reads and were therefore excluded. An earlier analysis of approximately 500 of the donors showed that most TCR beta V segments appeared in productive rearrangements either about 87% or about 30% of the time, which broadly matched IMGT annotations. The study listed 150 to 200 TCR beta chains as associated with cytomegalovirus. The classifier was reported to diagnose cytomegalovirus status with high specificity and sensitivity in both the original cohort and the validation cohort. When HLA alleles, especially DR and DQ, strongly co-occurred, attributing TCR associations to individual alleles was difficult. A cluster of highly shared sequence variants was judged likely to represent a technical artifact of the sequencing pipeline. In a later analysis, HLA-associated TCR beta chains were found to be more clonally expanded and to have lower generation probabilities than equally common non-associated chains. Specific HLA alleles were associated with some 15,000 TCR beta sequences at a false discovery rate of 0.05 in a later analysis. CMV serostatus was the only immune exposure information available for the cohort. In a later analysis, most CMV-associated TCR beta chains were found to appear HLA-restricted, with HLA associations seemingly driven largely by CMV exposure. Correlated functional status among segregating V segments might reflect linkage disequilibrium, but an unknown experimental factor could not be ruled out. In a later genetic analysis, fewer N-insertions in productive TCRs were reported among donors in an Asian-associated ancestry cluster than the approximately 710-donor mean.

Regarding this clone: Its antigen is unknown. No base quality information exists; no much larger clone differs at one position.

The sample taken for sequencing was PBMCs. The rearrangement joined TRBV9 to TRBJ2-3, and TRBD2 matches 9 of the central bases. This sequence was found in a young woman in good health and CMV-seropositive. The DNA sequence reads TGTGCCAGCAGCGATAGCGGGAGCAGGCCAGATACGCAGTATTTT. Its protein reads: CASSDSGSRPDTQYF. Supplemented by the reference TRBV9 and TRBJ2-3 proteins around the CDR3, the complete variable domain is DSGVTQTPKHLITATGQRVTLRCSPRSGDLSVYWYQQSLDQGLQFLIQYYNGEERAKGNILERFSAQQFPDLHSELNLSSLELGDSALYFCASSDSGSRPDTQYFGPGTRLTVL.